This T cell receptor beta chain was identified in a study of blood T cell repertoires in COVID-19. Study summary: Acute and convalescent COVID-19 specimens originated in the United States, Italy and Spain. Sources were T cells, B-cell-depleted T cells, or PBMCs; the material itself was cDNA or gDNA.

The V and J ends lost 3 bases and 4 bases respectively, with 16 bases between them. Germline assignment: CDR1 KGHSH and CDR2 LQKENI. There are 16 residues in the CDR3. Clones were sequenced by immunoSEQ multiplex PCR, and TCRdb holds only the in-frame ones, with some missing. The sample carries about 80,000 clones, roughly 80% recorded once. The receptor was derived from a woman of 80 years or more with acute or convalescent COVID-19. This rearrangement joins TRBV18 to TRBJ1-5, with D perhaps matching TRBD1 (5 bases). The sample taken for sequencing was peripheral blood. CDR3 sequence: CASSPRIDRGNQPQHF. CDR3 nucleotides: TGTGCCAGCTCACCGCGAATAGACAGAGGAAATCAGCCCCAGCATTTT.